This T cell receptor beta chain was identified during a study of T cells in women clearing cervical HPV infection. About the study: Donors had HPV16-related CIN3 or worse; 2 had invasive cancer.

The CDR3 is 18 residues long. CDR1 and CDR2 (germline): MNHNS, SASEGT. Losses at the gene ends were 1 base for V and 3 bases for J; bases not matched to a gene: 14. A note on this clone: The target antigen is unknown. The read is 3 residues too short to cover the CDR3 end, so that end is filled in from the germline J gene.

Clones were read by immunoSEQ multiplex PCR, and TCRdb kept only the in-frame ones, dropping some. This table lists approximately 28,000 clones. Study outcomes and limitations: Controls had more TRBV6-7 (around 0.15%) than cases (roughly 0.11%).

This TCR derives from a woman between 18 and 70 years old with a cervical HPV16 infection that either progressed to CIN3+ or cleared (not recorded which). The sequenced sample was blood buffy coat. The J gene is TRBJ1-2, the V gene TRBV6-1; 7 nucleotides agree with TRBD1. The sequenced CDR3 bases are TGTGCCAGCAGTGAAGGGTGTAGGACCCCAGACAGGGACTATGGC. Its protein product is CASSEGCRTPDRDYG. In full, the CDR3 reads CASSEGCRTPDRDYGYTF.